This passage covers 13 T cell receptor beta chains from one sample sequenced in a study of blood T cell repertoires in COVID-19. Some clones are missing from TCRdb's copy, which holds only in-frame ones; the method was immunoSEQ multiplex PCR. The data hold roughly 38,000 clones, with over 60% observed a single time. The specimen sequenced was peripheral blood. The receptors shown here come from a man in his sixties with active COVID-19.

The J gene is TRBJ1-1, the V gene TRBV27, with a possible D match to TRBD1 (5 bases). The V gene lost 0 bases and the J gene lost 5 bases, with 10 bases spanning the gap. Germline lookup yields CDR1 MNHEY and CDR2 SMNVEV (reference sequence). CDR3 length: 14 residues. CDR3 in amino acids: CASSLSGGDTEAFF. The CDR3 DNA follows: TGTGCCAGCAGTTTATCCGGAGGGGATACTGAAGCTTTCTTT.

This clone is medium-sized by share. This chain uses TRBV5-5 with TRBJ2-7, with TRBD2 as a possible D gene (6 bases). Germline CDR1 reads SGHKS; CDR2 reads YYEKEE (reference sequence). Between the trimmed V and J ends, which lost 0 bases and 3 bases, there was a span of 10 bases. This CDR3 comprises 14 residues. The CDR3 DNA sequence: TGTGCCAGCAGCTTGGCCGGGAGTCGCTACGAGCAGTACTTC. Amino acid sequence: CASSLAGSRYEQYF. Complete variable domain (other parts from reference TRBV5-5 and TRBJ2-7): DAGVTQSPTHLIKTRGQQVTLRCSPISGHKSVSWYQQVLGQGPQFIFQYYEKEERGRGNFPDRFSARQFPNYSSELNVNALLLGDSALYLCASSLAGSRYEQYFGPGTRLTVT.

J is TRBJ1-2 and V is TRBV27; D might be TRBD1 (5 bases). Germline loops: CDR1 MNHEY, CDR2 SMNVEV (reference sequence). V lost 6 bases and J 8 bases, leaving 16 bases between the germline ends. The CDR3 covers 13 residues. The CDR3 loop reads CASSGAGSVGYTF. The CDR3 DNA reads TGTGCCAGCAGCGGGGCGGGGTCGGTGGGCTACACCTTC.

This chain joins TRBV5-4 and TRBJ2-7; 8 bases line up with TRBD1. CDR3 length equals 17 residues. Unmatched junction bases numbered 16, after V lost 3 bases and J lost 5 bases. Germline lookup yields CDR1 SGHNT and CDR2 YYREEE (reference sequence). CDR3 amino acids: CASSSAFRTGNFDEQYF. The DNA for the CDR3 is TGTGCCAGCAGCTCCGCTTTTCGGACAGGGAATTTCGACGAGCAGTACTTC.

V gene TRBV6-1 combines with J gene TRBJ1-6; D might be TRBD1 (6 bases). The CDR3 covers 16 residues. Between the trimmed V and J ends, which lost 2 bases and 7 bases, there was a span of 15 bases. Germline values: CDR1 MNHNS, CDR2 SASEGT. The CDR3 DNA reads TGTGCCAGCAGTGAACACCCACAGGGTAGGAATTCACCCCTCCACTTT. Translation gives CASSEHPQGRNSPLHF.

This clone occurred a few times. The chain is built from TRBV4-2 and TRBJ1-4; D is ambiguous. V was shortened by 0 bases and J by 0 bases, with 11 bases between the two germline ends. Germline V gene sequence: CDR1 LGHNA, CDR2 YNFKEQ. This CDR3 comprises 17 residues. CDR3 residues: CASSQDWLGATNEKLFF. The CDR3 DNA is TGTGCCAGCAGCCAAGATTGGTTGGGAGCAACTAATGAAAAACTGTTTTTT.

This chain connects TRBV6-1 to TRBJ2-3; a possible D gene is TRBD1 (5 bases). CDR1 is MNHNS and CDR2 is SASEGT in the germline V gene. Trimming removed 0 bases at V and 3 bases at J, with 13 bases between. This CDR3 has 16 amino acids. The CDR3 coding sequence is TGTGCCAGCAGTGAAGCTCCAGGGAAGGTAACAGATACGCAGTATTTT. This sequence encodes CASSEAPGKVTDTQYF.

The chain couples TRBV6-5 to TRBJ2-2; D possibly corresponds to TRBD2 (5 bases). With 2 bases removed from V and 4 bases from J, the gap between germline ends came to 8 bases. The length of the CDR3 is 14 residues. The germline V gene encodes CDR1 MNHEY and CDR2 SVGAGI. The CDR3 reads CASSYRGSTGELFF. The CDR3 region has the DNA TGTGCCAGCAGTTACCGTGGGAGCACCGGGGAGCTGTTTTTT.

V usage is TRBV12-3 or TRBV12-4 and J usage is TRBJ1-1, with D unclear. V lost 4 bases, J lost 5 bases, and 11 bases lay in between. The length of the CDR3 is 13 residues. CDR3 sequence reads: CASSWEGRTEAFF. CDR3 in DNA: TGTGCCAGCAGTTGGGAGGGTCGGACTGAAGCTTTCTTT.

V and J are TRBV6-1 and TRBJ1-1, with TRBD1 matching over 7 bases. This CDR3 comprises 14 residues. V gave up 3 bases and J gave up 3 bases; unmatched junction bases: 4. From germline, CDR1 is MNHNS and CDR2 SASEGT. The CDR3 coding sequence is TGTGCCAGCAGTGAGGACAGGCTCCACACTGAAGCTTTCTTT. Protein: CASSEDRLHTEAFF.

By share, this clone counts as medium-sized (0.01 to 0.1%). The V and J genes are TRBV7-3 and TRBJ1-3; a possible D gene is TRBD1 (6 bases). This CDR3 contains 14 residues. V lost 5 bases and J lost 2, with 10 bases in between. The V gene's germline CDR1 is SGHTA and CDR2 FQGTGA. CDR3 sequence (DNA): TGTGCCAGCAGCCTAGGGGGAACTGGAAACACCATATATTTT. Translation gives CASSLGGTGNTIYF.

The CDR3 is CASSTGQGASETQYF. DNA of the CDR3: TGCGCCAGCAGCACCGGACAGGGGGCCTCAGAGACCCAGTACTTC. The gene calls are TRBV5-1 and TRBJ2-5; the match to TRBD1 covers 11 bases. The ends lost 4 bases at V and 4 bases at J; junction bases unmatched: 6. CDR1 is SGHRS and CDR2 is YFSETQ in the germline V gene. CDR3 size: 15 residues.

The rearrangement uses TRBV19 and TRBJ1-5; 9 bases line up with TRBD1. The V and J ends lost 3 bases and 7 bases, in that order; junction bases with no gene match: 7. Per the germline V gene, CDR1 is LNHDA and CDR2 is SQIVND (reference sequence). This CDR3 region has 15 residues. The CDR3 nucleotides are TGTGCCAGTAGTATCCCCGACAGGGGGTTCCAGCCCCAGCATTTT. This codes for CASSIPDRGFQPQHF.